The 4 T cell receptor beta chains presented below share a single source sample, sequenced in a study of CD8 T cells in ankylosing spondylitis. In TCRdb, the 5' RACE reads were re-called with MiXCR into one record per CDR3 protein. Of 250,000 to 350,000 distinct CDR3 sequences in the sample, around 20% were seen once. The sample consisted of blood, either unsorted or a sorted T cell fraction (not recorded which). Source of these receptors: a male donor with ankylosing spondylitis or in good health (not recorded which).

This rearrangement joins TRBV20-1 to TRBJ1-2; no clear D gene. The CDR3 contains 14 residues. Germline lookup yields CDR1 DFQATT and CDR2 SNEGSKA (reference sequence). V lost 6 bases and J 5 bases, leaving 19 bases between the germline ends. This chain's CDR3 is CSAVGAGVGYGYTF. CDR3 nucleotides: TGCAGTGCGGTTGGCGCGGGAGTCGGTTATGGCTACACCTTC.

This clonotype has more than one count but fewer than ten. The V call is TRBV2, the J call TRBJ2-7, with TRBD1 matching 9 bases. The CDR3 totals 15 residues. V lost 4 bases to trimming and J lost 1 base; unmatched junction nucleotides: 5. The germline CDR1 and CDR2 sequences are SNHLY and FYNNEI. This chain's CDR3 is CASSVDRGSSYEQYV. The DNA for the CDR3 is TGTGCCAGCAGTGTAGACAGGGGGAGTTCCTACGAGCAGTACGTC.

This clonotype was counted between two and nine times. The gene calls are TRBV12-3 or TRBV12-4 and TRBJ2-1; 11 bases line up with TRBD2. CDR3 size: 15 residues. J was trimmed by 8 bases and V by 4 bases; bases with no gene match: 7. The CDR3 coding sequence is TGTGCCAGCAGTTACAGACTAGCGGGAAAGGATGAGCAGTTCTTC. It codes for CASSYRLAGKDEQFF.

V gene TRBV5-5 combines with J gene TRBJ1-3; perhaps TRBD1 as D (5 bases). The V end lost 4 bases, the J end lost 0 bases, and 14 bases lay between the germline ends. Looked up from germline, CDR1 is SGHKS and CDR2 is YYEKEE (reference sequence). The CDR3 runs 16 residues. CDR3 loop: CASSRTGTDSGNTIYF. The CDR3 DNA reads as TGTGCCAGCAGCCGAACCGGGACGGACTCTGGAAACACCATATATTTT.